The present entry profiles one T cell receptor beta chain with its context. These data belong to a study of shared clonotypes between healthy human individuals. The junction had 11 bases not matched to a gene; V was cut back by 3 bases and J by 6 bases. This CDR3 is 17 amino acids long. Germline V gives CDR1 MNHEY, CDR2 SMNVEV (reference sequence). The table came from immunoSEQ multiplex PCR; TCRdb's copy has only in-frame clones and leaves some out. The profile covers around 2.3 million clones, with roughly 95% appearing a single time and roughly 0.13% taken by the ten largest. The genes are TRBV27 and TRBJ2-7, with 13 bases fitting TRBD2. The receptor was isolated from a man aged 18-30 years in good health. The sample was naive CD4+ T cells sorted from blood. The subset: CD45RA+ positively selected. The DNA of the CDR3 is TGTGCCAGCAGTTTTCTTCTACTAGCGGGAGGGTACGGCGAGCAGTACTTC. Protein product: CASSFLLLAGGYGEQYF.